This T cell receptor beta chain came from a study of cytomegalovirus exposure and HLA in healthy donors. Study-wide background: The approximately 130 validation repertoires and the approximately 700 first-cohort repertoires shared a platform, a later analysis reported.

Some clones are missing from TCRdb's copy, which holds only in-frame ones; the method was immunoSEQ multiplex PCR. Of 150,000 to 250,000 clones listed, roughly 81% are singletons. The CDR3 has 18 amino acids. Trimming removed 4 bases from V and 2 bases from J; junction bases left unmatched: 15. Germline CDR1 reads SGDLS; CDR2 reads YYNGEE. The donors were in the approximately 120-subject validation cohort, distinct from the approximately 700-subject first cohort. Overall study results and limits: Whilst most TCR sequences proved rare, a subset of public TCRs occurred across many donors.

This clone was observed a handful of times. Its target is unknown. The specimen was PBMCs. The clonotype originates from a woman in her twenties or thirties in good health and CMV-seronegative. The V and J genes are TRBV9 and TRBJ1-1, with 9 bases fitting TRBD1. CDR3 sequence reads: CASSTSTGGLSFNTEAFF. CDR3 nucleotide sequence: TGTGCCAGCAGCACCTCGACAGGGGGTTTATCTTTTAACACTGAAGCTTTCTTT.